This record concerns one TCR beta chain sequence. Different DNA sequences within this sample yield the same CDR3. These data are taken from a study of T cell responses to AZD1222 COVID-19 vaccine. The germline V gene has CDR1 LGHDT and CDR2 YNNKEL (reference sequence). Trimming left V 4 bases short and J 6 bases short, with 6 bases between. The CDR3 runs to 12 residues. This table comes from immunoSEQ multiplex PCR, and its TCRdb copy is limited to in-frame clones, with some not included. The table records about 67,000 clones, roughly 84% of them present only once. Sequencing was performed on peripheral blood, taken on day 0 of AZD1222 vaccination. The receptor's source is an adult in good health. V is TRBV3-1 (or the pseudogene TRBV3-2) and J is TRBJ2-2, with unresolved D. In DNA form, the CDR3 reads TGTGCCAGCAGCCTAAGGTCCGGGGAGCTGTTTTTT. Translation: CASSLRSGELFF.